The rows below give T cell receptor beta chains drawn from one sample of a study of shared clonotypes between healthy human individuals. Data came from immunoSEQ multiplex PCR; TCRdb stores just in-frame clones and leaves some out. Of over a million clones in the sample, approximately 98% were seen once. Sequencing was performed on naive CD4+ T cells sorted from blood. All receptors derive from a man under 40 in good health. Each CDR3 is given with its conserved first and last residue. A D gene is named only where the DNA matches it firmly. The size field is filled for only some rows; it gives once, few, many or a size class.

V,D,size,J,CDR3,DNA
TRBV7-2,-,-,TRBJ1-2,CASSPGLGEGKNYGYTF,TGTGCCAGCAGCCCCGGGCTGGGGGAGGGAAAGAACTATGGCTACACCTTC
TRBV5-4,-,-,TRBJ2-1,CASSLGGISYNEQFF,TGTGCCAGCAGCTTGGGCGGGATCTCCTACAATGAGCAGTTCTTC
TRBV7-2,TRBD1,once,TRBJ2-5,CASSLIGGYRGQETQYF,TGTGCCAGCAGCTTAATAGGGGGATACAGGGGCCAAGAGACCCAGTACTTC
TRBV5-1,-,once,TRBJ1-2,CASSLGDVANYGYTF,TGCGCCAGCAGCTTAGGGGACGTTGCTAACTATGGCTACACCTTC
TRBV18,-,-,TRBJ2-5,CASSPKGDGETQYF,TGTGCCAGCTCACCAAAGGGGGACGGAGAGACCCAGTACTTC
TRBV5-1,-,-,TRBJ2-5,CASSVGGTAETQYF,TGCGCCAGCAGTGTCGGCGGGACAGCCGAGACCCAGTACTTC
TRBV5-4,-,-,TRBJ2-2,CASSSNREGRGGELFF,TGTGCCAGCAGCAGCAACAGGGAAGGGCGCGGCGGGGAGCTGTTTTTT
TRBV4-1,-,-,TRBJ2-7,CASSQGAAVAYEQYF,TGCGCCAGCAGCCAAGGGGCGGCGGTGGCCTACGAGCAGTACTTC
TRBV5-4,-,once,TRBJ2-1,CASSLTGSPYNEQFF,TGTGCCAGCAGCTTAACAGGGAGCCCCTACAATGAGCAGTTCTTC
TRBV19,TRBD2,-,TRBJ2-1,CASKGLAGGFVSYNEQFF,TGTGCCAGTAAGGGGTTAGCGGGAGGGTTTGTATCCTACAATGAGCAGTTCTTC
TRBV2,-,-,TRBJ2-1,CASSERVTNNEQFF,TGTGCCAGCAGTGAAAGGGTGACCAACAATGAGCAGTTCTTC
TRBV20-1,-,-,TRBJ1-1,CSARDQAEAFF,TGCAGTGCTAGAGATCAGGCCGAAGCTTTCTTT
TRBV18,-,-,TRBJ2-2,CASSMDQAGQITGELFF,TGTGCCAGCTCAATGGATCAGGCGGGACAGATTACCGGGGAGCTGTTTTTT
TRBV6-1,-,-,TRBJ2-2,CASTPVLLPTGELFF,TGTGCCAGCACTCCGGTATTGTTACCCACCGGGGAGCTGTTTTTT
TRBV10-3,TRBD2,-,TRBJ2-7,CAISAKLAGVEQYF,TGTGCCATCAGTGCGAAACTAGCGGGAGTCGAGCAGTACTTC
TRBV5-1,TRBD1,once,TRBJ2-1,CASSRGTGDIEQFF,TGCGCCAGCAGCCGCGGGACAGGGGATATTGAGCAGTTCTTC
TRBV9,TRBD2,-,TRBJ2-1,CASSSRGLADYNEQFF,TGTGCCAGCAGCTCAAGGGGACTAGCGGACTACAATGAGCAGTTCTTC
TRBV18,-,-,TRBJ2-2,CASSEAATGELFF,TGTGCCAGCTCAGAAGCGGCCACCGGGGAGCTGTTTTTT
TRBV2,-,-,TRBJ2-7,CASRKGNRFGIYEQYF,TGTGCCAGCAGAAAAGGCAACAGGTTTGGGATCTACGAGCAGTACTTC
TRBV6-6,-,-,TRBJ2-1,CASSYFPFTNEQFF,TGTGCCAGCAGTTACTTTCCCTTCACCAATGAGCAGTTCTTC
TRBV20-1,-,-,TRBJ1-2,CSAIREFHTF,TGCAGTGCTATCAGGGAATTCCACACCTTC
TRBV18,TRBD1,-,TRBJ2-5,CASSNRGETQYF,TGTGCCAGCTCGAACAGGGGTGAGACCCAGTACTTC
TRBV5-1,-,-,TRBJ1-2,CASSLGGHDF,TGCGCCAGCAGCTTGGGAGGACACGACTTC
TRBV7-6,-,-,TRBJ2-7,CASSLAKGWSYEQYF,TGTGCCAGCAGCTTAGCCAAGGGATGGTCCTACGAGCAGTACTTC
TRBV7-2,-,-,TRBJ2-7,CASSFSASYEQYF,TGTGCCAGCAGCTTTTCAGCGTCGTACGAGCAGTACTTC
TRBV5-1,TRBD2,-,TRBJ2-1,CASSFILAGSHNEQFF,TGCGCCAGCAGCTTTATCCTAGCGGGATCGCACAATGAGCAGTTCTTC
TRBV28,-,once,TRBJ1-1,CASRGTLVTEAFF,TGTGCCAGCAGAGGAACCCTGGTAACTGAAGCTTTCTTT
TRBV15,TRBD2,once,TRBJ2-4,CATSRGGVAGALNIQYF,TGTGCCACCAGCAGAGGGGGAGTTGCGGGAGCTCTGAACATTCAGTACTTC
TRBV5-1,-,-,TRBJ2-2,CASSRQRADSFTGELFF,TGCGCCAGCAGCCGTCAACGGGCGGACAGCTTCACCGGGGAGCTGTTTTTT
TRBV25-1,-,-,TRBJ2-2,CASSDRGELFF,TGTGCCAGCAGTGATCGGGGGGAGCTGTTTTTT
TRBV7-3,TRBD2,-,TRBJ2-7,CASSSQIAGVSEQYF,TGTGCCAGCAGCTCACAAATAGCGGGAGTGAGCGAGCAGTACTTC
TRBV18,-,-,TRBJ2-1,CASSPRAGTYNEQFF,TGTGCCAGCTCACCACGGGCAGGGACATACAATGAGCAGTTCTTC
TRBV14,-,-,TRBJ1-1,CASKVGTSFTEAFF,TGTGCCAGCAAAGTGGGGACTTCCTTCACTGAAGCTTTCTTT
TRBV28,TRBD2,-,TRBJ2-7,CASSPPAGGTYEQYF,TGTGCCAGCAGCCCTCCAGCGGGAGGGACCTACGAGCAGTACTTC
TRBV19,-,-,TRBJ2-1,CASSLGPGVNEQFF,TGTGCCAGTAGTTTGGGACCGGGGGTTAATGAGCAGTTCTTC
TRBV4-1,-,-,TRBJ2-3,CASSQGAGQYF,TGCGCCAGCAGCCAAGGGGCCGGGCAGTATTTT
TRBV2,-,-,TRBJ2-2,CASSEVVGELFF,TGTGCCAGCAGTGAAGTCGTCGGGGAGCTGTTTTTT
TRBV19,-,-,TRBJ1-5,CASSRSATNQPQHF,TGTGCCAGTAGTAGGTCAGCTACCAATCAGCCCCAGCATTTT
TRBV5-1,TRBD2,-,TRBJ2-7,CASSLGIVAGAYEQYF,TGCGCCAGCAGCTTGGGAATTGTTGCGGGGGCCTACGAGCAGTACTTC
TRBV9,-,-,TRBJ2-2,CASSVADKNTGELFF,TGTGCCAGCAGCGTGGCGGACAAGAACACCGGGGAGCTGTTTTTT
TRBV9,-,-,TRBJ2-3,CASSPDLGTGPSTDTQYF,TGTGCCAGCAGCCCTGACCTCGGGACTGGACCTAGCACAGATACGCAGTATTTT
TRBV9,TRBD1,-,TRBJ2-7,CASSTGGRTGVYEQYF,TGTGCCAGCAGCACGGGAGGAAGGACAGGGGTTTACGAGCAGTACTTC
TRBV27,TRBD1,-,TRBJ2-7,CASRTGYHEQYF,TGTGCCAGCCGGACAGGGTACCACGAGCAGTACTTC
TRBV10-3,TRBD2,-,TRBJ2-2,CAISGGLAGVRAGELFF,TGTGCCATCAGTGGGGGACTAGCGGGAGTTCGAGCCGGGGAGCTGTTTTTT
TRBV4-3,-,-,TRBJ2-2,CASSQQNRVPGELFF,TGCGCCAGCAGCCAACAAAACAGGGTCCCCGGGGAGCTGTTTTTT
TRBV7-9,-,-,TRBJ2-3,CASSLGERREHTDTQYF,TGTGCCAGCAGCTTAGGTGAGAGGCGGGAACACACAGATACGCAGTATTTT
TRBV10-1,TRBD1,-,TRBJ1-2,CASSDPGGVGYTF,TGCGCCAGCAGTGATCCAGGGGGCGTTGGCTACACCTTC
TRBV28,TRBD1,-,TRBJ1-5,CASSFADRGLNQPQHF,TGTGCCAGCAGTTTCGCAGACAGGGGACTTAATCAGCCCCAGCATTTT
TRBV6-5,-,-,TRBJ2-1,CASSSPSAQFF,TGTGCCAGCAGTTCTCCCAGCGCGCAGTTCTTC
TRBV5-1,TRBD1,-,TRBJ2-7,CASSLDPGQGSYEQYF,TGCGCCAGCAGCTTGGACCCGGGACAGGGGTCCTACGAGCAGTACTTC
TRBV11-3,TRBD2,-,TRBJ2-3,CASSQGLAGSTDTQYF,TGTGCCAGCAGCCAGGGACTAGCGGGTAGCACAGATACGCAGTATTTT
TRBV28,-,-,TRBJ1-2,CASSTNRVGYTF,TGTGCCAGCAGTACAAACAGGGTTGGCTACACCTTC